This record looks at one TCR beta chain sequence and its context. As yet, its antigen is unknown. This record belongs to a study of T cells in localized non-small cell lung cancer. Study conclusions and caveats: A median about 62 of the top 100 tumor clones appeared in adjacent lung. The study found T cell clonality highest in uninvolved adjacent lung, above tumor. A raised T cell density in blood coincided with lengthier overall survival. Sequence data derive from only one tumor region, so heterogeneity remains possible.

This CDR3 has 16 amino acids. V was pared by 3 bases and J by 2 bases, with 16 bases between. Germline V gene sequence: CDR1 SGDLS, CDR2 YYNGEE. Only in-frame clones appear in the TCRdb table, and some are missing; sequencing was by immunoSEQ multiplex PCR. This table has about 79,000 clones, roughly four fifths appearing once. The clonotype comes from a female donor older than 55 with stage I lung adenocarcinoma. The input for sequencing was peripheral blood, taken before any cancer treatment. The rearrangement uses TRBV9 and TRBJ2-3; D is uncertain. The CDR3 loop is CASSGEPVRTTDTQYF. The DNA for the CDR3 is TGTGCCAGCAGCGGGGAACCCGTTCGGACCACAGATACGCAGTATTTT.